This is a list of T cell receptor beta chains from one sample in a study of shared clonotypes between healthy human individuals. Data came from immunoSEQ multiplex PCR; TCRdb stores just in-frame clones and leaves some out. The sample has 2 million to 2.5 million clones; 93% are singletons. Specimen: naive CD4+ T cells from PBMCs. The origin of the receptors is a man younger than 30 in good health. Some clones in this sample may be carry-over from other donors' samples. Both conserved end residues are part of each CDR3. Each record gives: clone size, D gene, J gene, V gene, CDR3 protein, CDR3 DNA. The D gene is left open where the match is weak. Not every row has a clone size; where given, it reads once, few, many or a size class.

>NA|TRBD2|TRBJ2-7|TRBV7-3
CASSLGTSGSEQYF
TGTGCCAGCAGCTTAGGTACTAGCGGGAGCGAGCAGTACTTC
>NA|TRBD2|TRBJ2-7|TRBV4-2
CASSQETSGAGWDF
TGTGCCAGCAGCCAAGAAACTAGCGGGGCTGGGTGGGACTTC
>NA|NA|TRBJ1-4|TRBV5-1
CASSPTGYTRFGEKLFF
TGCGCCAGCAGCCCTACAGGGTATACCAGATTTGGTGAAAAACTGTTTTTT
>NA|NA|TRBJ2-7|TRBV7-2
CASSLAGGTTYEQYF
TGTGCCAGCAGCTTAGCCGGCGGGACAACCTACGAGCAGTACTTC
>NA|TRBD2|TRBJ2-5|TRBV7-8
CASSLDLEKSGRGDQETQYF
TGTGCCAGCAGCTTAGACCTGGAGAAGAGCGGGAGAGGGGATCAAGAGACCCAGTACTTC
>few|TRBD1|TRBJ1-4|TRBV28
CASSPGQGYEKLFF
TGTGCCAGCAGTCCAGGACAGGGGTATGAAAAACTGTTTTTT
>NA|TRBD2|TRBJ2-2|TRBV7-9
CASSAGSSGSGTGELFF
TGTGCCAGCAGCGCAGGGTCTAGCGGGAGTGGTACCGGGGAGCTGTTTTTT
>NA|NA|TRBJ2-3|TRBV2
CASSERDTQYF
TGTGCCAGCAGTGAAAGGGATACGCAGTATTTT
>NA|TRBD1|TRBJ1-1|TRBV19
CASSVPGTGGFEAFF
TGTGCCAGTAGTGTCCCCGGGACAGGGGGATTTGAAGCTTTCTTT
>NA|TRBD1|TRBJ2-7|TRBV7-8
CASSLEGATGRHSSYEQYF
TGTGCCAGCAGCTTAGAGGGGGCGACAGGCAGGCATTCCTCCTACGAGCAGTACTTC
>NA|NA|TRBJ2-7|TRBV6-1
CASTGDSYEQYF
TGTGCCAGCACCGGGGATTCCTACGAGCAGTACTTC
>NA|TRBD2|TRBJ2-5|TRBV28
CASSLGTSGRAEETQYF
TGTGCCAGCAGTTTGGGGACTAGCGGGAGGGCTGAAGAGACCCAGTACTTC
>NA|TRBD2|TRBJ2-3|TRBV15
CATSRRVAGVGDTQYF
TGTGCCACCAGCAGAAGGGTAGCGGGAGTCGGAGATACGCAGTATTTT